This is a list of T cell receptor beta chains from one sample in a study of cytomegalovirus exposure and HLA in healthy donors. The protocol was immunoSEQ multiplex PCR, while the TCRdb copy is restricted to in-frame clones and leaves out a portion. The table lists more than 75,000 clones, about 85% of them singletons. The specimen sequenced was PBMCs. Source of these receptors: a woman aged 40 to 50 in good health and CMV-seropositive. The CDR3 runs from the conserved cysteine through the conserved F or W. The D gene is left open where the match is weak. Size is stated for part of the rows, as once, few or many counts, or as a class when the clone is expanded.

v_gene	abundance	j_gene	d_gene	CDR3nt	CDR3aa
TRBV14	-	TRBJ2-1	TRBD2	TGTGCCAGCAGCCAATTGACTAGCGGGAGAAATGAGCAGTTCTTC	CASSQLTSGRNEQFF
TRBV19	-	TRBJ2-5	TRBD2	TGTGCCAGTAGTTGGGGACTAGCGGGAGCGCGGGGAGAGACCCAGTACTTC	CASSWGLAGARGETQYF
TRBV10-3	-	TRBJ1-1	-	TGTGCCATCACGACAGCGAACACTGAAGCTTTCTTT	CAITTANTEAFF
TRBV27	-	TRBJ2-7	TRBD1	TGTGCCAGCAGATTTAGGGGACAGAGCTCCTACGAGCAGTACTTC	CASRFRGQSSYEQYF
TRBV5-1	-	TRBJ2-1	-	TGCGCCAGCAGCTCCTCAGTAGCGGTGGACAATGAGCAGTTCTTC	CASSSSVAVDNEQFF
TRBV7-2	-	TRBJ1-1	-	TGTGCCAGCAGCTTAGGGGGCGGGGTAACTGAAGCTTTCTTT	CASSLGGGVTEAFF
TRBV27	-	TRBJ2-1	TRBD1	TGTGCCAGCAGTTCGCTACCGGGAAGCAACAGGGGCTACAATGAGCAGTTCTTC	CASSSLPGSNRGYNEQFF
TRBV10-1	few	TRBJ2-1	TRBD2	TGCGCCAGCAGTGAGTCTAAACTAGCGGGGAACAATGAGCAGTTCTTC	CASSESKLAGNNEQFF
TRBV5-1	-	TRBJ2-5	-	TGCGCCAGCAGCCAGAGTGGAGTTCAAGAGACCCAGTACTTC	CASSQSGVQETQYF
TRBV2	-	TRBJ2-7	-	TGTGCCAGCACGGGAATCCCACCCTACGAGCAGTACTTC	CASTGIPPYEQYF
TRBV28	once	TRBJ2-7	TRBD2	TGTGCCAGCAGTACCCCGGGAGGGGGGCTTTACGAGCAGTACTTC	CASSTPGGGLYEQYF
TRBV30	-	TRBJ1-2	-	TGTGCCTGGAGTGGGACTTTCGCCTTTAACTATGGCTACACCTTC	CAWSGTFAFNYGYTF
TRBV7-2	-	TRBJ1-1	TRBD1	TGTGCCAGCAGCCCCCGGGACAGGGGGGACGCTTTCTTT	CASSPRDRGDAFF
TRBV5-6	once	TRBJ1-2	-	TGTGCCAGCAGCTTGGTTGACAGCCAGGCTAAGACCTTC	CASSLVDSQAKTF
TRBV7-3	-	TRBJ1-3	TRBD1	TGTGCCAGCAGCTTGACAGGGGACACCATATATTTT	CASSLTGDTIYF
TRBV28	once	TRBJ1-2	TRBD1	TGTGCCAGCAGTACACACAGGGGCTCCTATGGCTACACCTTC	CASSTHRGSYGYTF
TRBV19	-	TRBJ1-5	-	TGTGCCAGTAGTATTCTTATAGGCAATCAGCCCCAGCATTTT	CASSILIGNQPQHF
TRBV30	-	TRBJ2-7	TRBD1	TGTGCCTTCGACCGGGACAGGTTCTACGAGCAGTACTTC	CAFDRDRFYEQYF
TRBV25-1	-	TRBJ1-2	-	TGTGCCAGCAGTCAGTTTCGATATGGCTACACCTTC	CASSQFRYGYTF
TRBV27	once	TRBJ2-7	TRBD1	TGTGCCAGCGGCAAGGGGACAGCCTACGAGCAGTACTTC	CASGKGTAYEQYF
TRBV28	-	TRBJ1-5	-	TGTGCCAGCAGCGAACTGATCCCCAATCAGCCCCAGCATTTT	CASSELIPNQPQHF
TRBV30	-	TRBJ2-2	-	TGTGCCTGGAGTGTACGGGGGTTCGGGGAGCTGTTTTTT	CAWSVRGFGELFF
TRBV7-3	-	TRBJ2-1	TRBD2	TGTGCCAGCAGCCTTCCCGGACTAGCGGGGGAGAGCTCCTACAATGAGCAGTTCTTC	CASSLPGLAGESSYNEQFF
TRBV10-3	-	TRBJ1-1	-	TGTGCCATCAGCCCTCACTCGGACAGGAACACTGAAGCTTTCTTT	CAISPHSDRNTEAFF
TRBV28	-	TRBJ2-2	TRBD2	TGTGCCAGCAGTTTATGGCGGACTAGCGGAAACACCGGGGAGCTGTTTTTT	CASSLWRTSGNTGELFF
TRBV27	-	TRBJ2-5	TRBD1	TGTGCCAGCAGCCGGACAGGTTTGCAAGAGACCCAGTACTTC	CASSRTGLQETQYF
TRBV4-2	-	TRBJ1-3	-	TGTGCCAGCAGCCAAGCAACGGGCTCTGGAAACACCATATATTTT	CASSQATGSGNTIYF
TRBV7-9	-	TRBJ2-2	TRBD1	TGTGCCAGCAGCCCTTTACTTTCCGACAGGGGGCTTGTCACCGGGGAGCTGTTTTTT	CASSPLLSDRGLVTGELFF
TRBV30	few	TRBJ1-5	-	TGTGCCTGGAGCGGGTTTTTGACTAATCAGCCCCAGCATTTT	CAWSGFLTNQPQHF
TRBV18	-	TRBJ2-7	-	TGTGCCAGCTCACCAATTGAGGGGGGGACCGGCGAGCAGTACTTC	CASSPIEGGTGEQYF
TRBV7-3	-	TRBJ2-1	-	TGTGCCAGCAGCTCCAATCCTCAGGCCGCCTACAATGAGCAGTTCTTC	CASSSNPQAAYNEQFF
TRBV5-4	-	TRBJ2-7	TRBD1	TGTGCCAGCACCCAAGGTGGGACAGTCCCTTCCTACGAGCAGTACTTC	CASTQGGTVPSYEQYF
TRBV30	-	TRBJ2-7	TRBD2	TGTGCCTGGAGTGCAGGACTAGGATCGAGTGAGCAGTACTTC	CAWSAGLGSSEQYF
TRBV10-3	-	TRBJ1-5	-	TGTGCCACCCGGGACACCACTGGCAATCAGCCCCAGCATTTT	CATRDTTGNQPQHF
TRBV6-5	few	TRBJ1-4	-	TGTGCCAGCAGTTACTCGAGCGGCAGGGGCGAAAAACTGTTTTTT	CASSYSSGRGEKLFF